This TCR beta chain was identified in a study of a mutant IDH1 vaccine in newly diagnosed glioma. The overall study: Previous treatment comprised radiotherapy, temozolomide, or both, mostly both. Study-level findings and limits: Of the patients, roughly 95% had vaccine-induced immune responses.

Assay: immunoSEQ multiplex PCR; the TCRdb copy retains only in-frame clones and omits some. The sample contains over 20,000 clones, 90% to 95% of which appear only once. Time point here: baseline, week 1 (first vaccination visit). Treatment denoted: pre-vaccination baseline after standard-of-care therapy. Each donor presented with a new WHO grade 3 or 4 astrocytoma that tested IDH1-mutant and showed ATRX loss. A note on this clone: Its matching antigen is unknown.

The CDR3 loop spans 17 amino acids. V gave up 5 bases and J gave up 0 bases; unmatched junction bases: 9. Germline-derived CDR1 and CDR2 are SNHLY and FYNNEI. The specimen was PBMCs, collected from a glioma patient treated with radiotherapy, temozolomide or both. This sequence joins TRBV2 and TRBJ2-1; 8 bases line up with TRBD2. The TCR originated in a man under 40 with glioma. CDR3 bases: TGTGCCAGCAGTTCACCGGGACTAGGAAGCTCCTACAATGAGCAGTTCTTC. It yields the protein CASSSPGLGSSYNEQFF.